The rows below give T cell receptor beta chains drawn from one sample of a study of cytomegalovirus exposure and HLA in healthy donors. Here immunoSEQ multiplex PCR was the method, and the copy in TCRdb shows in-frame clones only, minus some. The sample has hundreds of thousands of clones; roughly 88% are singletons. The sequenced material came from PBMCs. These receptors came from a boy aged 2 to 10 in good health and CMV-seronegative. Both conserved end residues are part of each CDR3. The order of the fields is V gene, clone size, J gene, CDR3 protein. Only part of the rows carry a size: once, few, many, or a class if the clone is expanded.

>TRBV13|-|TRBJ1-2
CASSPSGGVFGYGYTF
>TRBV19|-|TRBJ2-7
CASSHGIHEQYF
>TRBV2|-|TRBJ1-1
CASSFDEDTEAFF
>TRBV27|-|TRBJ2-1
CASSLGTRLDEQFF
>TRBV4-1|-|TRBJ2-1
CASSAHRDNEQFF
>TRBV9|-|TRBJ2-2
CASSVGGGREAGELFF
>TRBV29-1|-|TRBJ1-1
CSVAGITGEAFF
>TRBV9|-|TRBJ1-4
CASSVEGRTNEKLFF
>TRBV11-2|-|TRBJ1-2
CASSLGAGARYGYTF
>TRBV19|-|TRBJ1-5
CASDETGTSNQPQHF
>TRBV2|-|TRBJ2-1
CASRAKSSYNEQFF
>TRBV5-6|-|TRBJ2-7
CASSLFSPGEQYF
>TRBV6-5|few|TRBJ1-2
CASSYQGDGYTF
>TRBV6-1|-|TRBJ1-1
CASISHRTGGTEAFF
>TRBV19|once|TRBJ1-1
CASTLRGRRDTEAFF
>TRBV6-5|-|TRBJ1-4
CASSYTGVRSNEKLFF
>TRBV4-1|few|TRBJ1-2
CASSPLGDNYGYTF